Listed here is a single T cell receptor beta chain. What it recognizes is unknown. Mismatch with germline at one junction end may stem from a read error. Co-extraction of both nucleic acids (RNA and DNA) used roughly 20-33 mg of unsorted bulk tissue. Germline lookup yields CDR1 SQVTM and CDR2 ANQGSEA. The CDR3 is 13 amino acids. This entry is derived from a study of tumor-infiltrating lymphocytes in primary liver carcinoma. Turning to the study itself: Those enrolled were patients of both sexes, who were aged 30 to 69 years.

A constant-region primer primed TCR beta cDNA synthesis from about 0.55 ug of total RNA. ARM-PCR, slightly modified, supplied the TCR beta libraries through three nested multiplex PCR rounds. Each of the first two PCR rounds ran nine to ten cycles with TRBV1-TRBV30 forward and C-beta reverse primers. In TCRdb, the multiplex PCR reads were re-called with MiXCR into one record per CDR3 protein. The table shows just under 55,000 distinct CDR3 sequences, with about 80% occurring only once. Study-level results: Tumor-blood pairs (like tumor-adjacent pairs) overlapped less than tumor region pairs did.

This chain connects TRBV29-1 to TRBJ1-1; D not certain. The clonotype was recovered from a man aged 35-49 years with primary liver carcinoma and hepatitis B virus infection. Specimen: liver tumor tissue from sampling region 2. As for subset: tumor region T2, inferior pole. CDR3: CSVEDDGNIEAFF. Written as DNA, the CDR3 is TGTAGCGTTGAAGACGACGGGAACATTGAAGCTTTCTTT.